Shown below are 16 T cell receptor beta chains from a single sample sequenced in a study of memory CD4+ T cells and cytomegalovirus serostatus. Generated by immunoSEQ multiplex PCR, the TCRdb table keeps only in-frame clones and is missing some. The sample records more than 40,000 clones, approximately 80% being singletons. Single viable CD3+CD4+CD8-CD45RO+ cells were sorted as the memory CD4+ T cells. The sequencing sample was made of memory CD4+ T cells from blood. These receptors originate from an adult in good health and CMV-seronegative.

The gene calls are TRBV11-2 and TRBJ1-1; TRBD1 might be the D (5 bases). The germline V and J ends were trimmed by 3 bases and 0 bases, with 14 bases remaining between them. Germline loops: CDR1 SGHAT, CDR2 FQNNGV. The CDR3 is made up of 16 amino acids. In DNA form, the CDR3 reads TGTGCCAGCAGCTTGTTAGGGGTTGGGGTGAACACTGAAGCTTTCTTT. Residues: CASSLLGVGVNTEAFF.

The chain couples TRBV29-1 to TRBJ2-2; D possibly corresponds to TRBD1 (6 bases). Germline V CDR1 and CDR2: SQVTM, ANQGSEA. The V end was cut by 5 bases, the J end by 4 bases, with 11 bases between. The CDR3 is 13 residues long. As DNA, the CDR3 is TGCAGCGTTAACCAAGGGGGCACCGGGGAGCTGTTTTTT. This encodes CSVNQGGTGELFF.

The J gene is TRBJ2-1, the V gene TRBV11-2; D is perhaps TRBD1 or TRBD2 (5 bases each). The CDR3 sequence is 16 residues long. With 1 base removed from V and 0 bases from J, the gap between germline ends came to 10 bases. Germline CDR1 reads SGHAT; CDR2 reads FQNNGV. The CDR3 spells CASSLVRGPSYNEQFF. CDR3 DNA: TGTGCCAGCAGCTTAGTAAGGGGACCCTCCTACAATGAGCAGTTCTTC. Filled out from reference TRBV11-2 and TRBJ2-1, the complete variable domain reads EAGVAQSPRYKIIEKRQSVAFWCNPISGHATLYWYQQILGQGPKLLIQFQNNGVVDDSQLPKDRFSAERLKGVDSTLKIQPAKLEDSAVYLCASSLVRGPSYNEQFFGPGTRLTVL.

The rearrangement joins TRBV19 to TRBJ2-1; no reliable D call. The CDR3 loop spans 13 amino acids. The germline V gene encodes CDR1 LNHDA and CDR2 SQIVND (reference sequence). Trimming stripped 6 bases from V and 5 bases from J, with 11 bases between. CDR3 nucleotides: TGTGCCAGTAGGATACAGCCTAACAATGAGCAGTTCTTC. It translates to CASRIQPNNEQFF.

V and J are TRBV9 and TRBJ1-1; tentatively, D is TRBD1 (5 bases). This CDR3 is built from 13 residues. V dropped 1 base and J dropped 1 base, with 5 bases sitting between them. Per the germline V gene, CDR1 is SGDLS and CDR2 is YYNGEE. CDR3 nucleotide sequence: TGTGCCAGCAGCGTAACAGGGAACACTGAAGCTTTCTTT. It specifies CASSVTGNTEAFF.

The chain couples TRBV27 to TRBJ2-5, with D hard to call. Per the germline V gene, CDR1 is MNHEY and CDR2 is SMNVEV (reference sequence). V was pared by 2 bases and J by 4 bases, with 8 bases between. The CDR3 is made up of 13 amino acids. The CDR3 nucleotides read TGTGCCAGCAGTTTAAGGCGGTTAGAGACCCAGTACTTC. Residues: CASSLRRLETQYF.

The V gene is TRBV5-1, the J gene TRBJ2-1, with 11 bases matching TRBD2. Germline-derived CDR1 and CDR2 are SGHRS and YFSETQ. The trim removed 4 bases at V and 4 bases at J, leaving 7 bases unmatched. The CDR3 is made up of 16 amino acids. In DNA form, the CDR3 reads TGCGCCAGCAGCCCATTAGCGGGAGGGCCTTACAATGAGCAGTTCTTC. This sequence encodes CASSPLAGGPYNEQFF.

The chain has TRBV28 and TRBJ2-1; maybe TRBD2 (6 bases). V was trimmed by 2 bases and J by 10 bases, leaving 21 bases between them. This CDR3 spans 16 amino acids. CDR1 is MDHEN and CDR2 is SYDVKM in the germline V gene. CDR3 sequence (DNA): TGTGCCAGCAGTTTAGGGATAGGAGGGCTGGTTGGAGAGCAGTTCTTC. This sequence encodes CASSLGIGGLVGEQFF.

The chain has TRBV5-6 and TRBJ1-1; D not resolved. Trimming removed 0 bases from V and 1 base from J, with 10 bases in between. The germline V gene has CDR1 SGHDT and CDR2 YYEEEE. The CDR3 contains 15 residues. The CDR3 DNA is TGTGCCAGCAGCTTGGAGTTAGTTACGAACACTGAAGCTTTCTTT. This encodes CASSLELVTNTEAFF. Full variable domain (rest looked up from reference TRBV5-6 and TRBJ1-1): DAGVTQSPTHLIKTRGQQVTLRCSPKSGHDTVSWYQQALGQGPQFIFQYYEEEERQRGNFPDRFSGHQFPNYSSELNVNALLLGDSALYLCASSLELVTNTEAFFGQGTRLTVV.

The chain couples TRBV6-5 to TRBJ1-2, with 7 nucleotides matching TRBD1. This CDR3 spans 13 amino acids. Germline values: CDR1 MNHEY, CDR2 SVGAGI. J gave up 0 bases and V 8 bases, and 3 bases lay outside the gene matches. The CDR3 loop reads CASGDRANYGYTF. CDR3 DNA sequence: TGTGCCAGCGGGGACAGAGCTAACTATGGCTACACCTTC.

This clone is medium-sized in the sample. This sequence joins TRBV5-6 and TRBJ1-1; TRBD1 might be the D (6 bases). Trimming cost V 4 bases and J 0 bases, with 10 bases left between them. Germline V CDR1 and CDR2: SGHDT, YYEEEE. There are 14 residues in the CDR3. This chain's CDR3 is CASSADRLNTEAFF. In DNA, the CDR3 is TGTGCCAGCAGCGCTGACAGGTTGAACACTGAAGCTTTCTTT.

The CDR3 DNA reads as TGTGCCAGCAGTGACACTTTTCTTCAAGAGACCCAGTACTTC. It translates to CASSDTFLQETQYF. The chain links TRBV25-1 to TRBJ2-5; D is ambiguous. V was shortened by 3 bases and J by 2 bases, with 10 bases between the two germline ends. The CDR3 runs to 14 residues. Germline V lookup: CDR1 MGHDK, CDR2 SYGVNS.

The genes are TRBV6-5 and TRBJ2-7; D is unresolved. Trimming took 2 bases from V and 5 from J, leaving 16 bases between them. Germline CDR1 and CDR2: MNHEY and SVGAGI. The CDR3 loop spans 15 amino acids. CDR3 nucleotides: TGTGCCAGCAGTTACCTTCCCCCTCGGTTGGACGAGCAGTACTTC. Translated: CASSYLPPRLDEQYF.

This chain joins TRBV6-6 and TRBJ2-1; the D is unclear. CDR3 length equals 16 residues. The germline gives CDR1 MNHNY, CDR2 SVGAGI (reference sequence). V lost 2 bases and J lost 7, with 18 bases in between. The CDR3 reads CASSYSSVSVGNEQFF. As DNA, the CDR3 is TGTGCCAGCAGTTACAGTTCGGTATCGGTGGGAAATGAGCAGTTCTTC.

A few counts support this clone. The rearrangement uses TRBV2 and TRBJ2-1; 16 nucleotides align to TRBD2. CDR3 length: 18 residues. J gave up 0 bases and V 11 bases, and 10 bases lay outside the gene matches. Germline-derived CDR1 and CDR2 are SNHLY and FYNNEI. In nucleotides, the CDR3 is TGTGCCCACCCCGTGGGACTAGCGGGAGGGGGCTCCTACAATGAGCAGTTCTTC. Its protein is CAHPVGLAGGGSYNEQFF.

The V call is TRBV10-2, the J call TRBJ2-1; TRBD2 matches 12 bases. V lost 8 bases and J lost 7; bases outside the gene matches: 6. The CDR3 length is 14 residues. The germline CDR1 and CDR2 sequences are WSHSY and SAAADI. The CDR3 protein is CASAPTSGRNEQFF. CDR3 nucleotides: TGCGCCAGCGCACCGACTAGCGGGAGAAATGAGCAGTTCTTC.